Sequencing of this T cell receptor beta chain was carried out in a study of cytomegalovirus exposure and HLA in healthy donors. The PCR made use of 60 Vbeta and 13 Jbeta primers. Here immunoSEQ multiplex PCR was the method, and the copy in TCRdb shows in-frame clones only, minus some. The data show 200,000 to 250,000 clones, with just over 75% seen just once and approximately 0.6% held by the top ten. This clonotype originated in a young man in good health and CMV-seronegative. Source material: PBMCs.

The CDR3 DNA reads TGTGCCAGCAGCCCCTACTCTGGGGCCAACGTCCTGACTTTC. It specifies CASSPYSGANVLTF. The J gene is TRBJ2-6, the V gene TRBV2; D not certain. CDR1 and CDR2 (germline): SNHLY, FYNNEI. The CDR3 has 14 residues. V was clipped by 6 bases and J by 0 bases, with 6 bases between them.